This T cell receptor beta chain was identified in a study of blood T cells in healthy people across ages. General study results and limits: Unsorted PBMC input precluded a conclusive naive versus antigen-experienced comparison.

The CDR3 has 15 residues. From germline, CDR1 is SGHRS and CDR2 YFSETQ. V was clipped by 4 bases and J by 8 bases; unmatched bases: 9. Healthy Russian Caucasian donors spanned ages roughly 6 to 90 years. Then a second PCR, running roughly 7 to 11 cycles, was carried out with a sample-barcoded 5' primer and a J-beta primer mix. Each TCR beta cDNA got a 12-nucleotide random molecular identifier. TCRdb ran MiXCR on the 5' RACE reads and lists one entry per CDR3 protein. The sample lists around 940,000 distinct CDR3 sequences, roughly 51% occurring once. The table lists this clonotype with a count of one. Its cognate antigen is unknown.

Sequences were obtained from blood. The clonotype originates from a woman between 55 and 75 years old in good health. This chain joins TRBV5-1 and TRBJ2-1; 10 bases are shared with TRBD2. CDR3 DNA: TGCGCCAGCAGCACAGTAGCGGGAGGTATGCATGAGCAGTTCTTC. This sequence encodes CASSTVAGGMHEQFF.